Following are 9 T cell receptor beta chains from one sample sequenced in a study of preoperative IRX-2 immunotherapy in early breast cancer (dated by TCRdb to the late 2010s). In light of the paper, this sample's treatment or condition label describes: preoperative locoregional IRX-2 cytokine immunotherapy. The receptor library was made with the immunoSEQ multiplex PCR assay. TCRdb's version of the immuneACCESS table is confined to in-frame rearrangements and falls short of the full clone set. An unresolved V gene accounts for under half of the shortfall where checked; the remainder is of unknown origin. In all, the sample holds about 3,100 clones, and around 66% of those were seen once. Together, the top ten hold approximately 8.7% of the sample. Sequencing was performed on tumor tissue, taken before IRX-2 immunotherapy. The receptors shown here come from a human donor with breast cancer.

The sample holds a few counts of this clone. The chain employs TRBV30 and TRBJ1-1; maybe TRBD1 (6 bases). The V gene's germline CDR1 is GTSNPN and CDR2 SVGIG (reference sequence). Trimming cost V 4 bases and J 2 bases, with 8 bases left between them. The length of the CDR3 is 12 residues. The CDR3 nucleotides are TGTGCCTGGAAGGGGGGAAACACTGAAGCTTTCTTT. Translated: CAWKGGNTEAFF. Combining the CDR3 with reference TRBV30 and TRBJ1-1 gives the whole variable domain SQTIHQWPATLVQPVGSPLSLECTVEGTSNPNLYWYRQAAGRGLQLLFYSVGIGQISSEVPQNLSASRPQDRQFILSSKKLLLSDSGFYLCAWKGGNTEAFFGQGTRLTVV.

The rearrangement joins TRBV11-3 to TRBJ2-1; TRBD2 agrees at 13 bases. The CDR3 sequence is 15 residues long. Per germline, CDR1 SGHNT and CDR2 YENEEA. The V and J ends lost 1 base and 9 bases, in that order; junction bases with no gene match: 3. DNA of the CDR3: TGTGCCAGCAGCTTAGGACTAGCGGGAGGAGCTGAGCAGTTCTTC. Its translation is CASSLGLAGGAEQFF.

The rearrangement joins TRBV28 to TRBJ2-7, with D maybe TRBD2 (6 bases). This CDR3 region has 17 residues. Between the trimmed V and J ends, which lost 7 bases and 0 bases, there was a span of 22 bases. Germline V gene sequence: CDR1 MDHEN, CDR2 SYDVKM. For the CDR3, the DNA is TGTGCCAGCACCGGAGGGACCCAAACATCGGGCTCCTACGAGCAGTACTTC. Translated: CASTGGTQTSGSYEQYF.

CDR3 protein: CASSYAYGELFF. CDR3 coding DNA: TGTGCCAGCAGTTACGCCTACGGGGAGCTGTTTTTT. The rearrangement joins TRBV6-8 to TRBJ2-2; no definite D call. Germline V gives CDR1 MNHGY, CDR2 SAAAGT. Trimming cost V 2 bases and J 7 bases, with 5 bases left between them. The length of the CDR3 is 12 residues.

The J gene is TRBJ2-3, the V gene TRBV11-3; perhaps TRBD2 as D (6 bases). V gave up 5 bases and J gave up 6 bases, with 21 bases separating them. Germline lookup yields CDR1 SGHNT and CDR2 YENEEA. This CDR3 is 16 amino acids long. The CDR3: CASSPLKASGRDTQYF. Here the CDR3 DNA reads TGTGCCAGCAGCCCCCTTAAGGCCTCAGGGAGGGATACGCAGTATTTT.

The chain has TRBV18 and TRBJ1-1, with no clear D. V lost 6 bases, J lost 2 bases, and 19 bases lay in between. The germline V gene has CDR1 KGHSH and CDR2 LQKENI. The CDR3 totals 16 residues. CDR3 coding DNA: TGTGCCAGCTCCCCAGACGCGGGCGGAATTAACACTGAAGCTTTCTTT. Its translation: CASSPDAGGINTEAFF.

The chain couples TRBV7-1 to TRBJ2-3, with 8 bases lining up with TRBD1. TRBV7-1 falls under the ORF class, with uncertain function. This CDR3 contains 16 residues. V lost 4 bases and J lost 1; bases outside the gene matches: 7. In nucleotides, the CDR3 is TGTGCCAGCAGCTTAGGACCGGGACAGGGCACAGATACGCAGTATTTT. It codes for CASSLGPGQGTDTQYF.

The chain joins TRBV11-3 to TRBJ2-5; the match to TRBD1 covers 7 bases. There are 14 residues in the CDR3. Per germline, CDR1 SGHNT and CDR2 YENEEA. After removal of 8 bases from V and 3 bases from J, the junction contained 9 bases not matched to a gene. CDR3 sequence reads: CASQLWQGEETQYF. In DNA form, the CDR3 reads TGTGCCAGCCAGCTTTGGCAGGGGGAAGAGACCCAGTACTTC.

Within the sample, this clone is medium-sized (0.01 to 0.1%). The gene calls are TRBV28 and TRBJ2-7; a weak D match, TRBD1 (7 bases). In germline, CDR1 is MDHEN, CDR2 SYDVKM. CDR3 length: 17 residues. The V end lost 7 bases, the J end lost 4 bases, and 26 bases lay between the germline ends. The CDR3 region has the DNA TGTGCCAGCACCCCGAGGGGGGACAGACTTAGTGGGTACGAGCAGTACTTC. Translated, it gives CASTPRGDRLSGYEQYF.